These T cell receptor beta chains were read from a single sample in a study of cytotoxic CD8 clonotypes in ibrutinib-treated CLL. Generated by immunoSEQ multiplex PCR, the TCRdb table keeps only in-frame clones and is missing some. This sample carries fewer than 400,000 clones, over 60% of them seen once, and the ten largest clones take under 8%. Material: PBMCs, obtained after 36 months of ibrutinib treatment. These receptors came from a human donor with chronic lymphocytic leukemia. The CDR3 runs from the conserved cysteine through the conserved F or W. The D gene is left open where the match is weak. Expanded clones get a size class; other rows say once, few or many, or leave the size out.

d_call | j_call | clone_size | v_call | cdr3_nt | cdr3_aa
TRBD1 | TRBJ2-7 | . | TRBV5-1 | TGCGCCAGCAGCTTGGTTGGACAGGGTTCCCTCTACGAGCAGTACTTC | CASSLVGQGSLYEQYF
TRBD1 | TRBJ2-1 | . | TRBV2 | TGTGCCAGCAGCGCAGGGGGTAGCTACAATGAGCAGTTCTTC | CASSAGGSYNEQFF
. | TRBJ2-3 | . | TRBV7-9 | TGTGCCAGCAGCTTAGACGGGATCGGTTCAGATACGCAGTATTTT | CASSLDGIGSDTQYF
. | TRBJ2-7 | . | TRBV19 | TGTGCCAGTAGTATCCGTCCGCCCGCCCGGAACTCCTACGAGCAGTACTTC | CASSIRPPARNSYEQYF
. | TRBJ1-3 | . | TRBV7-9 | TGTGCCAGCAGCTTAAGGACAGAAATATACGGGGCTGGAAACACCATATATTTT | CASSLRTEIYGAGNTIYF
. | TRBJ2-3 | . | TRBV9 | TGTGCCAGCAGCGTGAGTCTAGCTAGCACAGATACGCAGTATTTT | CASSVSLASTDTQYF
. | TRBJ2-3 | few | TRBV7-9 | TGTGCCAGCAGCTTAGCCGTGACTAGCACAGATACGCAGTATTTT | CASSLAVTSTDTQYF
. | TRBJ2-3 | . | TRBV29-1 | TGCAGCGTCGAACCCCGGGGTAGGATTGGGACAGATACGCAGTATTTT | CSVEPRGRIGTDTQYF
. | TRBJ1-2 | . | TRBV5-4 | TGTGCCAGCAGCCCAGAAACGGGGTCGGGGTATGGCTACACCTTC | CASSPETGSGYGYTF
. | TRBJ1-5 | . | TRBV27 | TGTGCCAGCAGTCTCGCCGATTATCAGCCCCAGCATTTT | CASSLADYQPQHF
TRBD2 | TRBJ2-1 | . | TRBV4-1 | TGCGCCAGCAGCCAACTAGCGGGGGATGAGCAGTTCTTC | CASSQLAGDEQFF
TRBD2 | TRBJ2-3 | . | TRBV29-1 | TGCAGCGTTGAAGAAGTCCGGGCGGGGGGACACACAGATACGCAGTATTTT | CSVEEVRAGGHTDTQYF
. | TRBJ1-5 | . | TRBV5-4 | TGTGCCAGCAGTCCGGGAGGTAGCAATCAGCCCCAGCATTTT | CASSPGGSNQPQHF
. | TRBJ1-5 | . | TRBV2 | TGTGCCAGCCTTGGGGGGACTGGCAATCAGCCCCAGCATTTT | CASLGGTGNQPQHF
TRBD2 | TRBJ2-7 | once | TRBV15 | TGTGCCACCAGCGCAGGGAGGGTTTCCTACGAGCAGTACTTC | CATSAGRVSYEQYF
TRBD1 | TRBJ2-2 | . | TRBV13 | TGTGCCAGCAGCAATGGAAAGGGGGCCTTCACCGGGGAGCTGTTTTTT | CASSNGKGAFTGELFF
. | TRBJ2-1 | . | TRBV9 | TGTGCCAGCAGCGTAGTGGGGGGGGCCCCCCTATTCTACAATGAGCAGTTCTTC | CASSVVGGAPLFYNEQFF
TRBD2 | TRBJ2-7 | once | TRBV6-1 | TGTGCCAGCAGCGGACTAGCGAGCGAGCAGTACTTC | CASSGLASEQYF
. | TRBJ1-5 | . | TRBV4-1 | TGCGCCAGCAGCCAAGGGGGAACTCCTCAGCCCCAGCATTTT | CASSQGGTPQPQHF
. | TRBJ1-4 | few | TRBV4-1 | TGCGCCAGCAGCCAATCGGAAAAACTGTTTTTT | CASSQSEKLFF
. | TRBJ2-5 | . | TRBV4-1 | TGCGCCAGCAGCCTCACATTATTGGAGACCCAGTACTTC | CASSLTLLETQYF
. | TRBJ1-1 | . | TRBV9 | TGTGCCAGCTCCATTCTCGTTTCGGTGGACACTGAAGCTTTCTTT | CASSILVSVDTEAFF
TRBD1 | TRBJ1-2 | few | TRBV4-1 | TGCGCCAGCAGCTATCGACAGGGAGCTAACTATGGCTACACCTTC | CASSYRQGANYGYTF
. | TRBJ2-7 | . | TRBV18 | TGTGCCAGCTCACCCCGCCCTCAGATTAGAGGGCAGTACGAGCAGTACTTC | CASSPRPQIRGQYEQYF
. | TRBJ2-1 | . | TRBV6-5 | TGTGCCAGCAGTTGGGGGAATGAGCAGTTCTTC | CASSWGNEQFF
. | TRBJ2-6 | . | TRBV5-6 | TGTGCCAGCAGGAGCTCTGGGGCCAACGTCCTGACTTTC | CASRSSGANVLTF
TRBD1 | TRBJ2-7 | few | TRBV18 | TGTGCCAGCTCACCATACGACAGGGGGTCCTACGAGCAGTACTTC | CASSPYDRGSYEQYF
. | TRBJ2-1 | . | TRBV5-1 | TGCGCCAGCAGCTTGGCCGGTCGCAGCTCCTACAATGAGCAGTTCTTC | CASSLAGRSSYNEQFF
TRBD1 | TRBJ2-7 | . | TRBV27 | TGTGCCAGCAGTTCGTACCGGGACAGGGGCTACGAGCAGTACTTC | CASSSYRDRGYEQYF
TRBD1 | TRBJ2-7 | . | TRBV15 | TGTGCCACCAGCACATCACAGGGGCTAACTTACGAGCAGTACTTC | CATSTSQGLTYEQYF
. | TRBJ1-6 | . | TRBV9 | TGTGCCAGCAGCGTAGCCCCAGAAAATTCACCCCTCCACTTT | CASSVAPENSPLHF
. | TRBJ2-5 | . | TRBV10-3 | TGTGCCATCAGGTCAGACAGAATCGGCGGGACCCAGTACTTC | CAIRSDRIGGTQYF
TRBD1 | TRBJ2-5 | few | TRBV28 | TGTGCCAGCACGACAGGGGGCACAGAGACCCAGTACTTC | CASTTGGTETQYF
. | TRBJ2-7 | . | TRBV7-3 | TGTGCCAGCAGCTTAATCCCCTACTCCTACGAGCAGTACTTC | CASSLIPYSYEQYF
. | TRBJ2-7 | once | TRBV29-1 | TGCAGCGTTTACCCGGGGGACTCCTACGAGCAGTACTTC | CSVYPGDSYEQYF
. | TRBJ2-7 | . | TRBV13 | TGTGCCAGCAGCTTAGGGCTAGGAGGCTACGAGCAGTACTTC | CASSLGLGGYEQYF
. | TRBJ2-1 | . | TRBV10-1 | TGCGCCAGCACTTGGGAGCGCAATGAGCAGTTCTTC | CASTWERNEQFF
TRBD1 | TRBJ2-7 | . | TRBV11-2 | TGTGCCAGCAGCTTAGGAGGGGGACAGGGGTACGAGCAGTACTTC | CASSLGGGQGYEQYF
. | TRBJ1-2 | once | TRBV19 | TGTGCCAGTAGTATGGCGGGGGCTGGCTATGGCTACACCTTC | CASSMAGAGYGYTF
. | TRBJ2-3 | . | TRBV7-3 | TGTGCCAGCAGCTTAACTTCCCCTGGGAATAAAGATACGCAGTATTTT | CASSLTSPGNKDTQYF
. | TRBJ2-1 | . | TRBV7-9 | TGTGCCAGCAGCCTCCGAGGTTTAAACTCCGTCGAGCAGTTCTTC | CASSLRGLNSVEQFF
. | TRBJ2-5 | . | TRBV7-9 | TGTGCCAGCAGCTTCCATAGACTCGGAGAGACCCAGTACTTC | CASSFHRLGETQYF
. | TRBJ1-5 | . | TRBV28 | TGTGCCAGCAGTTTATTCAAAGTGGGTCAGCCCCAGCATTTT | CASSLFKVGQPQHF
TRBD2 | TRBJ2-7 | . | TRBV5-1 | TGCGCCAGCAGCTTGGACGGGAGGGCAGAGCAGTACTTC | CASSLDGRAEQYF
. | TRBJ2-5 | . | TRBV7-9 | TGTGCCAGCAGCCAGCCGCGGACAGCACAAGAGACCCAGTACTTC | CASSQPRTAQETQYF
. | TRBJ2-7 | few | TRBV7-9 | TGTGCCAGCAGCTTAGTCTCGGTGGGAAAATACGAGCAGTACTTC | CASSLVSVGKYEQYF
TRBD1 | TRBJ2-2 | few | TRBV2 | TGTGCCATTGCACAGGGGCCCGGGGAGCTGTTTTTT | CAIAQGPGELFF
. | TRBJ2-7 | . | TRBV18 | TGTGCCAGCTCACCACCCGAGGGACATCTGTACGAGCAGTACTTC | CASSPPEGHLYEQYF
. | TRBJ2-3 | . | TRBV7-2 | TGTGCCAGCAGCTTAGCGCCGAGCCAAGATACGCAGTATTTT | CASSLAPSQDTQYF
TRBD1 | TRBJ1-1 | . | TRBV6-4 | TGTGCCAGCAGCGCAACAGGGGACACTGAAGCTTTCTTT | CASSATGDTEAFF
. | TRBJ2-7 | . | TRBV29-1 | TGCAGCGTGGCGGGGGCTAGCGAGCACTACGAGCAGTACTTC | CSVAGASEHYEQYF